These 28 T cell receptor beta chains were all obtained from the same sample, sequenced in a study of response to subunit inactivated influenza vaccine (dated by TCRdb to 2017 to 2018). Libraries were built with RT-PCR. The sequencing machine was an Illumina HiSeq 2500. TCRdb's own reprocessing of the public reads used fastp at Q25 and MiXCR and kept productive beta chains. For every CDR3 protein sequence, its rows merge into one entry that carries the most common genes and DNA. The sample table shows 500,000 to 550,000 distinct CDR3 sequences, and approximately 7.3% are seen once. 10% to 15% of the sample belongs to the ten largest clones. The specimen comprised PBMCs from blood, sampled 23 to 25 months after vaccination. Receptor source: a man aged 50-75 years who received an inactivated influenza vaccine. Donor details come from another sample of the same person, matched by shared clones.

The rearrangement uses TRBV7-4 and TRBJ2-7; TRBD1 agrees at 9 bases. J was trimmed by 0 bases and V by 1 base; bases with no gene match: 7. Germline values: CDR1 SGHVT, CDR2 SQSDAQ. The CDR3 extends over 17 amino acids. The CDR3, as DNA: TGTGCCAGCAGCTTAGTTCTCAAGGACAGGGGCTCCTACGAGCAGTACTTC. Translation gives CASSLVLKDRGSYEQYF.

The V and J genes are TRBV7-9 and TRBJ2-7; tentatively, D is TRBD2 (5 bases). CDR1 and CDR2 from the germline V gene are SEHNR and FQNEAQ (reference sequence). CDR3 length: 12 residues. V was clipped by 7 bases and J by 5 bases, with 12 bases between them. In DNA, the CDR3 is TGTGCCAGCACCCTAGCCCTTCACGAGCAGTACTTC. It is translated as CASTLALHEQYF.

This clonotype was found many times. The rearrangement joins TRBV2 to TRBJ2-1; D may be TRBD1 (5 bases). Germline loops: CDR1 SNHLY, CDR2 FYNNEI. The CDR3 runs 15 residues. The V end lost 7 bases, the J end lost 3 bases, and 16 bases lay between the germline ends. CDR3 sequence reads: CASTTNGQGYNEQFF. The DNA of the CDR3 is TGTGCCAGCACCACGAATGGACAAGGCTACAATGAGCAGTTCTTC.

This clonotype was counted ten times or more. CDR3 in amino acids: CASSQDLAGAYNEQFF. The CDR3 bases are TGTGCCAGCAGCCAAGACTTGGCGGGAGCGTACAATGAGCAGTTCTTC. The V call is TRBV4-2, the J call TRBJ2-1, with 7 bases that match TRBD2. V was clipped by 0 bases and J by 4 bases; unmatched bases: 6. In germline, CDR1 is LGHNA, CDR2 YNFKEQ. This CDR3 region has 16 residues.

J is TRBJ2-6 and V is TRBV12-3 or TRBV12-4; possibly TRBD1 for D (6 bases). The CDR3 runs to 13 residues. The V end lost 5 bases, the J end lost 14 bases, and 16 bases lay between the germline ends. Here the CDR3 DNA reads TGTGCCAGCAGTCCACGGGACATAAATCTCCTGACTTTC. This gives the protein CASSPRDINLLTF.

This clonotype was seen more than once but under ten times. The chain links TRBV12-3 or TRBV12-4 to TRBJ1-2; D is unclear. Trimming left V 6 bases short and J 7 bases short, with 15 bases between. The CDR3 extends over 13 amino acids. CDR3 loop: CASRGSSGGGYTF. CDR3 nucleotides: TGTGCCAGCAGGGGTAGTTCGGGAGGTGGCTACACCTTC.

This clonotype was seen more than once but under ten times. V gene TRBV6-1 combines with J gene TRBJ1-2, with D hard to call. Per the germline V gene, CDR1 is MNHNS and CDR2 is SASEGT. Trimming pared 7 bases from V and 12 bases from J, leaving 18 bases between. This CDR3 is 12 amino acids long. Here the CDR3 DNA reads TGTGCCAGCAACAAAGATATGGCTACAAACACCTTC. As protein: CASNKDMATNTF.

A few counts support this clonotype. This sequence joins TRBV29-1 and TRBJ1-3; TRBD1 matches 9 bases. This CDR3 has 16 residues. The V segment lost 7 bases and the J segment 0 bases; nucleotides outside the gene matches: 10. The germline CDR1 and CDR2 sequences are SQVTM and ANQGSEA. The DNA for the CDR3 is TGCAGCGCCATTGTACAGGGGGCTGCCTCTGGAAACACCATATATTTT. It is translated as CSAIVQGAASGNTIYF.

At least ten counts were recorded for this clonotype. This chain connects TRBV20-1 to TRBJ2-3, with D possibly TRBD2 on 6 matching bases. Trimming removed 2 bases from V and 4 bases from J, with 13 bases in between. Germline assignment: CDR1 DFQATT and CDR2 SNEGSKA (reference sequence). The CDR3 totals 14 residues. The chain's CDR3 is CSARRGVLADTQYF. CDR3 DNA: TGCAGTGCTAGACGCGGGGTTTTGGCAGATACGCAGTATTTT.

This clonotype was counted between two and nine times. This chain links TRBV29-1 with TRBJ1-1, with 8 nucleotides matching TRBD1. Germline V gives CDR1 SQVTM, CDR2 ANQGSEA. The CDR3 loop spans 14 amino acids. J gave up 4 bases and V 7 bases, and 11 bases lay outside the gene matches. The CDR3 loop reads CSAPKTGVPTEAFF. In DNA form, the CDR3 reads TGCAGCGCCCCGAAGACAGGGGTTCCCACTGAAGCTTTCTTT.

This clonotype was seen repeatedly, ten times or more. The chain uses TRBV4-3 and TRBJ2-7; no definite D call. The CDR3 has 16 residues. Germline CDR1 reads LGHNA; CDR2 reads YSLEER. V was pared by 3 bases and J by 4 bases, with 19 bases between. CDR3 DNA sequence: TGCGCCAGCAGCCACACGGCCGGTCTAGGCCGATACGAGCAGTACTTC. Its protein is CASSHTAGLGRYEQYF.

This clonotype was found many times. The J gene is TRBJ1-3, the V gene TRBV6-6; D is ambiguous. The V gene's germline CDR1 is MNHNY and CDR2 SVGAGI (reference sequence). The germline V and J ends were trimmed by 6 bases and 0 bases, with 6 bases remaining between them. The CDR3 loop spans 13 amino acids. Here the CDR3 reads CASRVGSGNTIYF. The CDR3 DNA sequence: TGTGCCAGCAGGGTAGGCTCTGGAAACACCATATATTTT.

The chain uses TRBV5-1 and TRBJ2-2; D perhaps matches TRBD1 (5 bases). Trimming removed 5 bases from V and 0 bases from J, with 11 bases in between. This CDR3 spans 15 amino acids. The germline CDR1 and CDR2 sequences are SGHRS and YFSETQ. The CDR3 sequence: CASSFGHPNTGELFF. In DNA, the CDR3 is TGCGCCAGCAGTTTCGGACACCCGAACACCGGGGAGCTGTTTTTT.

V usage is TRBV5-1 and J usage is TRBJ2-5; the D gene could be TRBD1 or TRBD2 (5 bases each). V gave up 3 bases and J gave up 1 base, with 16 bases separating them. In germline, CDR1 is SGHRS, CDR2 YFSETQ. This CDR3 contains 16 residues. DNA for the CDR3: TGCGCCAGCAGCTCGGGACCGGCGGAGGCCCAAGAGACCCAGTACTTC. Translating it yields CASSSGPAEAQETQYF. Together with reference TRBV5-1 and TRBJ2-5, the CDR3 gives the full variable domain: KAGVTQTPRYLIKTRGQQVTLSCSPISGHRSVSWYQQTPGQGLQFLFEYFSETQRNKGNFPGRFSGRQFSNSRSEMNVSTLELGDSALYLCASSSGPAEAQETQYFGPGTRLLVL.

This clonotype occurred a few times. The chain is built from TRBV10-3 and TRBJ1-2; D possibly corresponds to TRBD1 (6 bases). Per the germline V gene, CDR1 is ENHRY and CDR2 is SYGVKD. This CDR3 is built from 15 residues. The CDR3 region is CTTRQGPGANYGYTF. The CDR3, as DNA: TGTACGACACGCCAAGGGCCGGGGGCAAACTATGGCTACACCTTC.

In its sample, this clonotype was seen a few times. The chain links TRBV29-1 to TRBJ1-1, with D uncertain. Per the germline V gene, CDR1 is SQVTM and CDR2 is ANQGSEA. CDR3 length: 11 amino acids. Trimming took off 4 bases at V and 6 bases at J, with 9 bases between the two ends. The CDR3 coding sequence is TGCAGCGTTGCCCGAAGGGCTGAAGCTTTCTTT. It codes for CSVARRAEAFF.

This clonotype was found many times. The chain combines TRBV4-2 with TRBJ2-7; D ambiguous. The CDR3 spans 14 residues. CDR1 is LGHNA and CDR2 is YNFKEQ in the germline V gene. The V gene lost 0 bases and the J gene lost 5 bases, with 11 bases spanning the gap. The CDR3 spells CASSQEPLGNEQYF. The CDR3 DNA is TGTGCCAGCAGCCAAGAACCGCTAGGGAACGAGCAGTACTTC.

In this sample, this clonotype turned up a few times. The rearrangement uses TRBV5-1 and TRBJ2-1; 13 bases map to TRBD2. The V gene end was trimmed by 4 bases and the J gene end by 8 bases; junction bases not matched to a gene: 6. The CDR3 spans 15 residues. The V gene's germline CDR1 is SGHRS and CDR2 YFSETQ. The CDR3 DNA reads TGCGCCAGCAGCACGGGGACTAGCGGGGCTTATGAGCAGTTCTTC. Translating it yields CASSTGTSGAYEQFF.

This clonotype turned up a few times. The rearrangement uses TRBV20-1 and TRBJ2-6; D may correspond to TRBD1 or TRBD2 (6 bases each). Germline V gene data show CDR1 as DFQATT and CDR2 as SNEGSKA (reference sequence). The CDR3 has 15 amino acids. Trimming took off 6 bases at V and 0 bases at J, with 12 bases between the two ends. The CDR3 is CSAPEGGSGANVLTF. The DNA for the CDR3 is TGCAGTGCCCCCGAGGGGGGCTCTGGGGCCAACGTCCTGACTTTC.

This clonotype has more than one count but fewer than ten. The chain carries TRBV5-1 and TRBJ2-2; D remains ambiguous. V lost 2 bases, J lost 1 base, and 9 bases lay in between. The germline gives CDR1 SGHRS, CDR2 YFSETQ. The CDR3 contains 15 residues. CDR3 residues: CASSFDTLNTGELFF. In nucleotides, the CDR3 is TGCGCCAGCAGCTTCGACACTCTGAACACCGGGGAGCTGTTTTTT.

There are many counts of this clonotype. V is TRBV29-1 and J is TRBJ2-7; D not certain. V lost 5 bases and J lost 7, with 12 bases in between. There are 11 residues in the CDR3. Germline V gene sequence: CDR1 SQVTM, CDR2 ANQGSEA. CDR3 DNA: TGCAGCGTTCTTTTTCTTCGAGAGCAGTACTTC. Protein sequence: CSVLFLREQYF.

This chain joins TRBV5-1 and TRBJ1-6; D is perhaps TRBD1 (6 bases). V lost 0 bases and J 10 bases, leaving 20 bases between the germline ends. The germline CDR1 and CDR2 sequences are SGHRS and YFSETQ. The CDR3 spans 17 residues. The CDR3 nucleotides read TGCGCCAGCAGCTTGGCCGAAGGGGGGCGGAAAACATCACCCCTCCACTTT. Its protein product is CASSLAEGGRKTSPLHF.

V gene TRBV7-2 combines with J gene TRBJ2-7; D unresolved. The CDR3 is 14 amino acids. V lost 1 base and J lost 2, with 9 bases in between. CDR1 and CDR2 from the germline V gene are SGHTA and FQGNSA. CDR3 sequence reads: CASSLDLRPYEQYF. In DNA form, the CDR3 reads TGTGCCAGCAGCTTAGACCTGCGGCCCTACGAGCAGTACTTC.

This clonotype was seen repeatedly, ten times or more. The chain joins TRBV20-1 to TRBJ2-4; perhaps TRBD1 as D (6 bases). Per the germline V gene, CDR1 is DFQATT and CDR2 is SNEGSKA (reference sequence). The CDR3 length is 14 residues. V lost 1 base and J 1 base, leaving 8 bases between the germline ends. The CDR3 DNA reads TGCAGTGCTAGAGGAAGGGGGGCCAAAAACATTCAGTACTTC. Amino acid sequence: CSARGRGAKNIQYF.

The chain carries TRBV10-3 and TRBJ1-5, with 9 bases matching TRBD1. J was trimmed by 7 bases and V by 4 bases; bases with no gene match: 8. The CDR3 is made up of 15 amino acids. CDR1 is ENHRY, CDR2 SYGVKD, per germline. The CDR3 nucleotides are TGTGCCATCAGTGGTTGGGACAGGGTAGGACAGCCCCAGCATTTT. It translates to CAISGWDRVGQPQHF.

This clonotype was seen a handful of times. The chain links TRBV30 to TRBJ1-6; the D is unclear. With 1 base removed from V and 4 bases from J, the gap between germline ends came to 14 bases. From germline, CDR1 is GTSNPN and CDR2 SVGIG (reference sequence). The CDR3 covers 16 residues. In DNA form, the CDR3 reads TGTGCCTGGAGTGAGCATTTGACGGCGTATAATTCACCCCTCCACTTT. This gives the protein CAWSEHLTAYNSPLHF.

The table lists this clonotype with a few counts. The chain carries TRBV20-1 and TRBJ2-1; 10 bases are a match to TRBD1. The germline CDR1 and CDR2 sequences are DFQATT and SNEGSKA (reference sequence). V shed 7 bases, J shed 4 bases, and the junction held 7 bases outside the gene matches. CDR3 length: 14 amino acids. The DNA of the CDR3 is TGCAGTGTTTGGACAGGGGGACTTTACAATGAGCAGTTCTTC. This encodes CSVWTGGLYNEQFF.

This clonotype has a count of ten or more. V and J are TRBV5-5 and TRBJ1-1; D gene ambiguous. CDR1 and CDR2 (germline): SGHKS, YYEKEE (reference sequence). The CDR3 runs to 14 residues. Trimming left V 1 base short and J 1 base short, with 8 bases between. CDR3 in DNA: TGTGCCAGCAGCTTGTTTCGAGCGAACACTGAAGCTTTCTTT. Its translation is CASSLFRANTEAFF. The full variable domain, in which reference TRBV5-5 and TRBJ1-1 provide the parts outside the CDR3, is DAGVTQSPTHLIKTRGQQVTLRCSPISGHKSVSWYQQVLGQGPQFIFQYYEKEERGRGNFPDRFSARQFPNYSSELNVNALLLGDSALYLCASSLFRANTEAFFGQGTRLTVV.